This T cell receptor beta chain was sequenced in a study of T cells in Graves' hyperthyroidism and ophthalmopathy. Whole-study findings and limits: In the blood, most expanded thyroid clonotypes above 0.001 appeared as well. Ophthalmopathy prediction by the model preceded onset by a median about 6 months.

Amplified TCR beta CDR3 regions derived from RNA transcripts. During a first-round RT-PCR of the TCR CDR3, the HTBI primer set was used. TCRdb re-derived calls from the multiplex PCR reads in MiXCR, one entry per CDR3 protein. The sample carries fewer than 800,000 distinct CDR3 sequences, approximately 16% recorded once. Diagnosis of hyperthyroidism was new in patients aged 18 to 65, and its duration was under 2 months. Together with thyroid ultrasound, orbital computed tomography, serum thyroxine and TRAb, clinical symptoms were used for diagnoses. The CDR3 has 14 residues. CDR1 and CDR2 from the germline V gene are MDHEN and SYDVKM. The germline V and J ends were trimmed by 6 bases and 0 bases, with 12 bases remaining between them. This clonotype was counted ten times or more. Its specificity is unknown.

The V and J genes are TRBV28 and TRBJ2-7; D gene uncertain. The sequence derives from a man aged 18 to 30 with Graves' hyperthyroidism. The source material was blood. CDR3 in amino acids: CASRVGMSSYEQYF. CDR3 nucleotide sequence: TGTGCCAGCAGAGTGGGGATGAGCTCCTACGAGCAGTACTTC.